The 3 T cell receptor beta chains given below trace back to one sample, sequenced in a study of T-cell memory formation after mild COVID-19 (dated by TCRdb to the early 2020s). Library creation used 5' RACE. The sequencer listed for this sample is Illumina NovaSeq 6000. In TCRdb, the public reads were trimmed at Q25 with fastp and aligned with MiXCR, with productive beta chains retained. Rows merge per CDR3 protein into single entries with the most common DNA and genes. The sample contains fewer than 90,000 distinct CDR3 sequences, over 10% of them found a single time. The top ten hold around 41% of the sample. Sequenced material: PBMCs or a T cell subset sorted from them (not recorded which). These receptors originate from a man younger than 35 who had mild COVID-19 (a few samples of this study predate the infection). The sample titles of this study are shuffled in the database, so cell type and time point are left out; the donor was told from shared clones.

This chain links TRBV20-1 with TRBJ2-3, with D unclear. This CDR3 has 15 amino acids. Trimming stripped 0 bases from V and 0 bases from J, with 10 bases between. Germline V CDR1 and CDR2: DFQATT, SNEGSKA (reference sequence). In nucleotides, the CDR3 is TGCAGTGCTAGAGATTTGGCCGTTAGCACAGATACGCAGTATTTT. This encodes CSARDLAVSTDTQYF.

In its sample, this clonotype was seen a few times. The chain carries TRBV7-3 and TRBJ2-1, with D possibly being TRBD1 or TRBD2 (5 bases each). The length of the CDR3 is 15 residues. CDR1 and CDR2 (germline): SGHTA, FQGTGA. Trimming pared 5 bases from V and 4 bases from J, leaving 15 bases between. The DNA of the CDR3 is TGTGCCAGCAGCCTGTCCGGGACGGGTTACAATGAGCAGTTCTTC. Protein product: CASSLSGTGYNEQFF.

The sample holds a few counts of this clonotype. The rearrangement joins TRBV5-5 to TRBJ2-1; D tentatively reads TRBD1 or TRBD2 (6 bases each). V lost 1 base and J lost 6, with 17 bases in between. Germline CDR1 is SGHKS and CDR2 is YYEKEE (reference sequence). The CDR3 runs 16 residues. Here the CDR3 reads CASSLYGSPGANEQFF. For the CDR3, the DNA is TGTGCCAGCAGCTTGTACGGGTCGCCGGGGGCCAATGAGCAGTTCTTC.